This TCR beta chain was captured by sequencing in a study of blood T cell repertoires in COVID-19. In the study overall: COVID-19 samples collected from the United States, Italy and Spain covered acute and convalescent phases.

Per the original methods: Reference gene primer amplification in the assay estimated nucleated cell counts. TCRdb's copy holds only in-frame clones and misses some; the assay was immunoSEQ multiplex PCR. That table is the source of V, J and clone size, and D and trimming were worked out from the DNA. Seen here are fewer than 500,000 clones, around 87% observed once, and the top ten hold more than 0.95%. Participants, about 18 to 89 years old, spanned more than 20 US areas. Recovered Cohort 3 donors showed two negative PCRs, clearance, or symptom resolution. This clone was picked up one time. The receptor's source is a man aged 30 to 39 who had recovered from COVID-19. Sequenced input: PBMCs or T cells enriched from blood (not recorded which).

This CDR3 reads CASSLVVAGDAGDEQYF. The CDR3 DNA is TGTGCCAGCAGCTTGGTAGTAGCGGGGGACGCCGGGGACGAGCAGTACTTC. V and J are TRBV5-4 and TRBJ2-7; 9 nucleotides agree with TRBD2. Germline V lookup: CDR1 SGHNT, CDR2 YYREEE (reference sequence). The ends lost 0 bases at V and 5 bases at J; junction bases unmatched: 12. The CDR3 loop spans 17 amino acids.